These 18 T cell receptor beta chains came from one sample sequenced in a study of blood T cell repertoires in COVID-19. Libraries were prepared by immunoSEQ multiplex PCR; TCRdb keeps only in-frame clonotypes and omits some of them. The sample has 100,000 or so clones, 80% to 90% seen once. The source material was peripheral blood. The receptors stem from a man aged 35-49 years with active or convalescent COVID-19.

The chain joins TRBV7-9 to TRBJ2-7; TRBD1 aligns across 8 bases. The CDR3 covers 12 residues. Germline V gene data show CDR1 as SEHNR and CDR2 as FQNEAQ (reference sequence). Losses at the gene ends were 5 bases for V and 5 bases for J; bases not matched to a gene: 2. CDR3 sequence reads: CASSLDRDEQYF. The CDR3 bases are TGTGCCAGCAGCCTGGACAGGGACGAGCAGTACTTC. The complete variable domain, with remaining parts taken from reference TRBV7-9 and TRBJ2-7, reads DTGVSQNPRHKITKRGQNVTFRCDPISEHNRLYWYRQTLGQGPEFLTYFQNEAQLEKSRLLSDRFSAERPKGSFSTLEIQRTEQGDSAMYLCASSLDRDEQYFGPGTRLTVT.

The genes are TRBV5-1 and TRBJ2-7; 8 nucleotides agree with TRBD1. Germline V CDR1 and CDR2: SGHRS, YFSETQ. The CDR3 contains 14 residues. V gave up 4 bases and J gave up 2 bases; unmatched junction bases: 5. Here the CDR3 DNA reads TGCGCCAGCAGCCTCGGACAGGGACCCTACGAGCAGTACTTC. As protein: CASSLGQGPYEQYF.

The CDR3 region has the DNA TGTGCCTGGTACAGGGAATGGAACACCATATATTTT. The encoded protein is CAWYREWNTIYF. V gene TRBV30 combines with J gene TRBJ1-3, with D maybe TRBD1 (6 bases). The germline CDR1 and CDR2 sequences are GTSNPN and SVGIG (reference sequence). CDR3 size: 12 residues. V lost 5 bases, J lost 7 bases, and 12 bases lay in between.

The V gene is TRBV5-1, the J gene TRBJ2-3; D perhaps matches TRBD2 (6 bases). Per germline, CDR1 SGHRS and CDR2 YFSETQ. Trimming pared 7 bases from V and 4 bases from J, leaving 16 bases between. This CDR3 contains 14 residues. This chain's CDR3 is CASAAGSDADTQYF. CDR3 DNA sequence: TGCGCCAGCGCGGCGGGGAGCGATGCAGATACGCAGTATTTT.

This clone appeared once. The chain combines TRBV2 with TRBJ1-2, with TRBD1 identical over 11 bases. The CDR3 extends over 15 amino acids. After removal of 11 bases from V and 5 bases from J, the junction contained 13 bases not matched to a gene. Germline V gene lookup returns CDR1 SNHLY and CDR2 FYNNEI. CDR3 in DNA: TGTGCCGGAACCCCCGGGACAGGGGGAGGGTATGGCTACACCTTC. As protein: CAGTPGTGGGYGYTF.

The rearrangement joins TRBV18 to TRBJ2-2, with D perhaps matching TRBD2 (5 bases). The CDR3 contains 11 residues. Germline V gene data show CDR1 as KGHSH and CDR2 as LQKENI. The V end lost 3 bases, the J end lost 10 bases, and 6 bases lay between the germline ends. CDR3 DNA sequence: TGTGCCAGCTCACCGGAGGTGGAGCTGTTTTTT. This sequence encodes CASSPEVELFF.

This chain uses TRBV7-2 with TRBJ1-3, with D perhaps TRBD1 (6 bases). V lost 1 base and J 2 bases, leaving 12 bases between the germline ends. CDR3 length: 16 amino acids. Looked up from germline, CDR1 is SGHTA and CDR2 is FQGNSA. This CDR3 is CASSLGPRQAGNTIYF. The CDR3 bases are TGTGCCAGCAGCTTAGGGCCCCGACAGGCTGGAAACACCATATATTTT.

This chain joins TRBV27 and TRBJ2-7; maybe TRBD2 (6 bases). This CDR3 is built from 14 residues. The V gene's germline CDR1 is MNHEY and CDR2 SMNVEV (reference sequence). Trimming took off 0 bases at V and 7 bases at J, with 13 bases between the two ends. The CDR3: CASSLSGRAGEQYF. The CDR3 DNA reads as TGTGCCAGCAGTTTATCTGGCAGGGCGGGGGAGCAGTACTTC.

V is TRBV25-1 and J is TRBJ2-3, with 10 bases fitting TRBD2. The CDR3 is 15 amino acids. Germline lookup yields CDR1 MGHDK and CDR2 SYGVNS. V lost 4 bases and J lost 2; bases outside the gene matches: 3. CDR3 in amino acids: CASSVTSGTTDTQYF. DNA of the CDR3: TGTGCCAGCAGTGTAACTAGCGGGACCACAGATACGCAGTATTTT.

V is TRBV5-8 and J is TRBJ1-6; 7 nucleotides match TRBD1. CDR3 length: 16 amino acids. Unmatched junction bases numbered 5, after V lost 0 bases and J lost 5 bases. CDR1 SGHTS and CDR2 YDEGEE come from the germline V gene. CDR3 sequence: CASSLVSGGHNSPLHF. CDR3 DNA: TGTGCCAGCAGCTTGGTGTCAGGGGGGCATAATTCACCCCTCCACTTT.

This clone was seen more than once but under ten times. CDR3 bases: TGTGCCAGCAGGGGACAGAACTCTGGAAACACCATATATTTT. It specifies CASRGQNSGNTIYF. The chain couples TRBV27 to TRBJ1-3; TRBD1 aligns across 7 bases. Looked up from germline, CDR1 is MNHEY and CDR2 is SMNVEV (reference sequence). The V segment lost 6 bases and the J segment 0 bases; nucleotides outside the gene matches: 2. This CDR3 is 14 amino acids long.

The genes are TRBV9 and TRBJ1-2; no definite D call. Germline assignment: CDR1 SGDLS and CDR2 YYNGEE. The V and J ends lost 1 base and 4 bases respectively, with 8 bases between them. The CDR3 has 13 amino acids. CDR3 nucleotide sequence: TGTGCCAGCAGCGTAAGGGAGTCCTATGGCTACACCTTC. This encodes CASSVRESYGYTF. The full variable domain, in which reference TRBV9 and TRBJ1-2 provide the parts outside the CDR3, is DSGVTQTPKHLITATGQRVTLRCSPRSGDLSVYWYQQSLDQGLQFLIQYYNGEERAKGNILERFSAQQFPDLHSELNLSSLELGDSALYFCASSVRESYGYTFGSGTRLTVV.

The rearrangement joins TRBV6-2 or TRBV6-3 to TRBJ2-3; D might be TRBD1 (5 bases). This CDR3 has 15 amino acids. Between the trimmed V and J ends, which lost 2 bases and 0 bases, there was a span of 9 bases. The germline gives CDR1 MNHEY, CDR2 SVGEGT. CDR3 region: CASSYPWGSTDTQYF. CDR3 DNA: TGTGCCAGCAGTTACCCTTGGGGCAGCACAGATACGCAGTATTTT.

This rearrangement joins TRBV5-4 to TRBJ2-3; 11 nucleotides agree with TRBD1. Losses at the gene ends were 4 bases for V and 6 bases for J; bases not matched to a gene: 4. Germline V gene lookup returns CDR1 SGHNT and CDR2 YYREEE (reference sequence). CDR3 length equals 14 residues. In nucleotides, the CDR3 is TGTGCCAGCAGCCTCGGACAGGGGGCGGATACGCAGTATTTT. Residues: CASSLGQGADTQYF.

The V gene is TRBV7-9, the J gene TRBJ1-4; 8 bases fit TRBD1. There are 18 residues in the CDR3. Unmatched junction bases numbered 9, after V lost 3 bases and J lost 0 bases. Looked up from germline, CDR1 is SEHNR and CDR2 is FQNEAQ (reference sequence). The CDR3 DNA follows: TGTGCCAGCAGCTTCGGCAGGGGGCCAACCACAACTAATGAAAAACTGTTTTTT. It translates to CASSFGRGPTTTNEKLFF.

CDR3 coding DNA: TGTGCCAGCAGGGCAGGGCCCTACGAGCAGTACTTC. Encoded protein: CASRAGPYEQYF. This chain links TRBV6-5 with TRBJ2-7; perhaps TRBD1 as D (5 bases). The CDR3 contains 12 residues. V was shortened by 6 bases and J by 2 bases, with 8 bases between the two germline ends. From germline, CDR1 is MNHEY and CDR2 SVGAGI.

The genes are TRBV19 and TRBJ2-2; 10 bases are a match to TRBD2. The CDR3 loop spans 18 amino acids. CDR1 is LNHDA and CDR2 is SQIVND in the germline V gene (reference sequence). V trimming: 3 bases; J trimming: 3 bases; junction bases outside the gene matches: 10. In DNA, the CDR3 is TGTGCCAGTAGTATGAAGGGTAGCGGGGGGTCCCACACCGGGGAGCTGTTTTTT. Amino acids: CASSMKGSGGSHTGELFF.

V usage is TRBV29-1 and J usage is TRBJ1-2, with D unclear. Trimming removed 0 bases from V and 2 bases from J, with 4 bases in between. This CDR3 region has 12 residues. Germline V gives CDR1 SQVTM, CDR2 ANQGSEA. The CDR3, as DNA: TGCAGCGTTGAAGACCCAAACTATGGCTACACCTTC. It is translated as CSVEDPNYGYTF.